Listed here is a single T cell receptor (beta chain). Antigen: not known. The junction differs from germline at one of its ends, possibly a read error. The library came from three nested PCR rounds adapted from ARM-PCR protocols. TCRdb passed the multiplex PCR reads through MiXCR, listing each CDR3 protein once. The table lists tens of thousands of distinct CDR3 sequences, over 65% of them singletons. The source of the sample is a study of tumor and adjacent non-tumor tissue in lung cancer. Across the study: The cohort had roughly 11 adenocarcinoma, a couple of squamous cell and 1 small cell patients. The patients, around 10 men and a few women, were about 30 to 76 with stage I to III disease. General study results and limits: Higher tumor TCR diversity was associated with shorter survival.

The template was RNA from unsorted bulk tissue. More than 3 cm separated this lung sample from the edge of the tumor. This TCR came from a man in his 70s with non-small cell lung cancer. The sequencing input was distant non-tumor lung tissue.

CDR3 amino acids: CPSRGDEKLFF. The CDR3 nucleotides are TGTCCCAGCAGGGGGGACGAAAAACTGTTTTTT. The chain carries TRBV6-6 and TRBJ1-4, with 7 bases that match TRBD1. The CDR3 runs 11 residues. Germline CDR1 and CDR2: MNHNY and SVGAGI (reference sequence).